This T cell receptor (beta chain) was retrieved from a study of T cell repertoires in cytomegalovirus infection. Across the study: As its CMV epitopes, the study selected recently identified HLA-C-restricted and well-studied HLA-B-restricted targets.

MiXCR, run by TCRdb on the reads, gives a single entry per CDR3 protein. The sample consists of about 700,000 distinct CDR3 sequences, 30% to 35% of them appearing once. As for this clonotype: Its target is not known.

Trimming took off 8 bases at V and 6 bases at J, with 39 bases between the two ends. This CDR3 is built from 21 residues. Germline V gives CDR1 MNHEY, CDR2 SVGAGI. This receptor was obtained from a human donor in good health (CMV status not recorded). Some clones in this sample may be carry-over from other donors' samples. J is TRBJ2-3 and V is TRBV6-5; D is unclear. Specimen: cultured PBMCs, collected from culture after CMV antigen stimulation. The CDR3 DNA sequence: TGTGCCAGCCGCTTTACTGGGCGGCTAGACCCGGTCTCGAGATACCAGGATACGCAGTATTTT. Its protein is CASRFTGRLDPVSRYQDTQYF.